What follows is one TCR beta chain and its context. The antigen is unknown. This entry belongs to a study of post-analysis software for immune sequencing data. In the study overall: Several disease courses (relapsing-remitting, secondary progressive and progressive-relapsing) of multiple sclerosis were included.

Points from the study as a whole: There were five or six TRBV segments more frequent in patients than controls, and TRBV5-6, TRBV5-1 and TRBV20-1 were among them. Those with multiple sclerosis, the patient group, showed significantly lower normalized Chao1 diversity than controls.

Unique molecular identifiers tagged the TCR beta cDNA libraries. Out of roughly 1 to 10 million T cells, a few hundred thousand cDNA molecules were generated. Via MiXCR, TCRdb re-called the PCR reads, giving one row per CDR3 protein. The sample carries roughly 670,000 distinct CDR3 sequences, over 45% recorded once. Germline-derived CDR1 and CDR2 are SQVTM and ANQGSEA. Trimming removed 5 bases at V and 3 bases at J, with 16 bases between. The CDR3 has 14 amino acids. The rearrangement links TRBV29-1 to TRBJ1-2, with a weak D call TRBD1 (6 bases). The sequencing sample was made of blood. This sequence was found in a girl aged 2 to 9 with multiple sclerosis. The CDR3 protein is CSVSQGSLDYGYTF. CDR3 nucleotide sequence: TGCAGCGTTTCCCAGGGGAGTTTGGACTATGGCTACACCTTC.